Listed below are T cell receptor beta chains from one sample, sequenced in a study of blood T cell repertoires in COVID-19. Profiling relied on immunoSEQ multiplex PCR, and the TCRdb table lists in-frame clones only, not all of them. The sample includes roughly 63,000 clones, 79% of them seen just once. The sequencing sample was made of peripheral blood. These receptors were obtained from a human donor in a cohort sampled during active COVID-19. Each CDR3 is given with its conserved first and last residue. Each record gives: D gene, clone size, J gene, V gene, CDR3 length, CDR3 protein, CDR3 DNA. A D gene is named only where the DNA matches it firmly. Clone size appears in some rows only: once, few, many, or a class for an expanded clone.

>-|-|TRBJ1-6|TRBV5-6|14
CASSRGTTNSPLHF
TGTGCCAGCAGCAGGGGGACGACCAATTCACCCCTCCACTTT
>-|-|TRBJ1-1|TRBV9|13
CASSEGMNTEAFF
TGTGCCAGCAGCGAGGGGATGAACACTGAAGCTTTCTTT
>-|-|TRBJ2-1|TRBV4-2|16
CASSQEVGSSYNEQFF
TGTGCCAGCAGCCAAGAGGTCGGTAGCTCCTACAATGAGCAGTTCTTC
>-|-|TRBJ1-1|TRBV27|13
CASRPLEPTEAFF
TGTGCCAGCAGGCCCCTCGAGCCCACTGAAGCTTTCTTT
>-|-|TRBJ2-7|TRBV24-1|13
CATSDQTSYEQYF
TGTGCCACCAGTGACCAGACTAGCTACGAGCAGTACTTC
>TRBD1|-|TRBJ1-5|TRBV4-3|16
CASSLGTGVTNQPQHF
TGCGCCAGCAGCCTGGGGACAGGGGTGACGAATCAGCCCCAGCATTTT
>TRBD1|-|TRBJ1-2|TRBV27|15
CASKFTQEGARGYTF
TGTGCCAGCAAATTTACCCAGGAGGGGGCCAGGGGCTACACCTTC
>TRBD1|-|TRBJ2-7|TRBV4-2|16
CASSQDPGQGPVEQYF
TGTGCCAGCAGCCAAGATCCGGGACAGGGGCCCGTGGAGCAGTACTTC
>-|-|TRBJ1-3|TRBV28|14
CASSPVAVGNTIYF
TGTGCCAGCAGCCCCGTGGCGGTAGGAAACACCATATATTTT
>-|once|TRBJ1-6|TRBV7-9|17
CASSLAGWQGKESPLHF
TGTGCCAGCAGCTTAGCCGGGTGGCAGGGAAAGGAATCACCCCTCCACTTT
>-|-|TRBJ2-1|TRBV7-6|12
CASSPGGSEQFF
TGTGCCAGCAGCCCAGGGGGGAGTGAGCAGTTCTTC
>-|-|TRBJ1-2|TRBV7-9|17
CASSFGRGGENTYGYTF
TGTGCCAGCAGCTTCGGACGCGGGGGCGAGAACACCTATGGCTACACCTTC
>-|-|TRBJ2-7|TRBV24-1|14
CATSDSGLAPEQYF
TGTGCCACCAGTGATTCCGGACTTGCCCCCGAGCAGTACTTC
>-|-|TRBJ2-6|TRBV5-1|16
CASSVWSVSGANVLTF
TGCGCCAGCAGCGTGTGGTCGGTTTCTGGGGCCAACGTCCTGACTTTC
>-|-|TRBJ2-5|TRBV3-1/TRBV3-2|16
CASSAQGGGYQETQYF
TGTGCCAGCAGCGCCCAGGGAGGGGGTTACCAAGAGACCCAGTACTTC
>-|-|TRBJ2-3|TRBV9|10
CASSVGRQYF
TGTGCCAGCAGCGTTGGTAGGCAGTATTTT
>TRBD1|-|TRBJ1-1|TRBV6-5|15
CASRPVRQGRTEAFF
TGTGCCAGCAGGCCAGTCCGACAGGGAAGGACTGAAGCTTTCTTT
>-|-|TRBJ2-1|TRBV11-3|13
CASSPMRYNEQFF
TGTGCCAGCAGCCCCATGAGGTACAATGAGCAGTTCTTC
>TRBD1|-|TRBJ1-5|TRBV6-1|16
CASSEYPGQTNQPQHF
TGTGCCAGCAGTGAATACCCGGGACAGACCAATCAGCCCCAGCATTTT
>-|-|TRBJ2-1|TRBV28|13
CASSFDSLAEQFF
TGTGCCAGCAGTTTCGACAGCTTAGCTGAGCAGTTCTTC
>-|few|TRBJ2-2|TRBV7-3|13
CASSHGNTGELFF
TGTGCCAGCAGCCACGGGAACACCGGGGAGCTGTTTTTT
>-|-|TRBJ1-2|TRBV10-3|16
CAISDPDRGANYGYTF
TGTGCCATCAGTGACCCCGACAGAGGAGCTAACTATGGCTACACCTTC
>-|-|TRBJ1-6|TRBV3-1/TRBV3-2|14
CASSPKRGNSPLHF
TGTGCCAGCAGCCCTAAGCGGGGAAACTCACCCCTCCACTTT
>-|-|TRBJ2-6|TRBV5-5|15
CASSLQYSGANVLTF
TGTGCCAGCAGCCTACAGTACTCTGGGGCCAACGTCCTGACTTTC
>-|-|TRBJ1-3|TRBV10-2|14
CASSTGLAGNTIYF
TGCGCCAGCAGTACAGGGTTAGCTGGAAACACCATATATTTT
>-|-|TRBJ1-5|TRBV19|18
CASSIGGGEGLGVKPQHF
TGTGCCAGTAGTATAGGAGGAGGGGAGGGTCTAGGTGTAAAGCCCCAGCATTTT
>-|-|TRBJ2-2|TRBV7-9|14
CASRKTENTGELFF
TGTGCCAGCAGGAAGACAGAGAACACCGGGGAGCTGTTTTTT
>-|few|TRBJ2-3|TRBV19|16
CASSIAGSGYTDTQYF
TGTGCCAGTAGTATAGCAGGTAGCGGATACACAGATACGCAGTATTTT
>-|-|TRBJ2-1|TRBV7-2|14
CASSGRSGYNEQFF
TGTGCCAGCAGCGGTCGGAGTGGATACAATGAGCAGTTCTTC
>TRBD1|few|TRBJ2-7|TRBV29-1|14
CSVSWGQGRYEQYF
TGCAGCGTTTCATGGGGACAGGGGCGATACGAGCAGTACTTC
>-|-|TRBJ2-3|TRBV9|16
CASSVGAGKGTDTQYF
TGTGCCAGCAGCGTAGGGGCCGGGAAGGGCACAGATACGCAGTATTTT
>TRBD1|-|TRBJ1-1|TRBV18|14
CASSPAGGNTEAFF
TGTGCCAGCTCACCGGCAGGGGGCAACACTGAAGCTTTCTTT
>TRBD2|-|TRBJ2-1|TRBV9|13
CASSTRGVDEQFF
TGTGCCAGCAGCACCCGGGGGGTTGATGAGCAGTTCTTC
>TRBD1|-|TRBJ2-2|TRBV9|15
CASSARDRSSGELFF
TGTGCCAGCAGCGCCCGGGACAGATCTAGCGGGGAGCTGTTTTTT
>-|-|TRBJ2-3|TRBV30|12
CAVDGVTDTQYF
TGTGCCGTCGACGGGGTGACAGATACGCAGTATTTT
>TRBD1|-|TRBJ2-5|TRBV11-2|16
CASSLIGTGRKETQYF
TGTGCCAGCAGCTTAATCGGGACAGGGAGAAAAGAGACCCAGTACTTC
>-|-|TRBJ1-1|TRBV7-9|15
CASSLAAGVYTEAFF
TGTGCCAGCAGCTTAGCCGCAGGGGTCTACACTGAAGCTTTCTTT
>-|-|TRBJ1-3|TRBV18|15
CASSPYTRPTDTIYF
TGTGCCAGCTCACCATACACCCGTCCAACAGACACCATATATTTT
>-|-|TRBJ2-5|TRBV4-3|16
CASSQGNTGGGETQYF
TGCGCCAGCAGCCAAGGGAATACAGGGGGGGGAGAGACCCAGTACTTC